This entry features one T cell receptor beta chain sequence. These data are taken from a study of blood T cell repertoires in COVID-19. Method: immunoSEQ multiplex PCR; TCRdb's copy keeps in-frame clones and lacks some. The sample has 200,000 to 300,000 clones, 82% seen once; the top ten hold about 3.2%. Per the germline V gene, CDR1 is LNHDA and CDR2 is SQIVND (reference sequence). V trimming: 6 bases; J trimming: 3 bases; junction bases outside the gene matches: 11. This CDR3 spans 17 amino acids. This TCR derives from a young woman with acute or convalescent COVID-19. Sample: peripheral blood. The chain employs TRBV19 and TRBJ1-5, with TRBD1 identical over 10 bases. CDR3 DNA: TGTGCCAGTAGACGCTCCGGGACAGGGGCCGACAATCAGCCCCAGCATTTT. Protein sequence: CASRRSGTGADNQPQHF.